The T cell receptor (beta chain) described here comes from a study of T cell changes during pregnancy in multiple sclerosis (dated by TCRdb to between 2017 and 2020). In terms of the full investigation: In women with multiple sclerosis, the researchers looked at how the T cell repertoire shifted as pregnancy progressed.

The germline V gene (reference sequence) supplies CDR1 LNHDA and CDR2 SQIVND. V sheds 1 base and J sheds 1 base, leaving 6 bases between their ends. From cysteine to phenylalanine, the CDR3 is 14 amino acids long. Here the CDR3 DNA is all that survives: 42 bases in frame from base 1. The receptor library was made with the immunoSEQ multiplex PCR assay. The source is immuneACCESS, and TCRdb retained only in-frame sequences with V and J called. Part of the clones is not carried over; for the studies checked, unresolved V genes explain less than half of this, and the remainder is unexplained. The sample table records 95,000 to 110,000 clones; around 93% of these occur just once. Together, the top ten hold 0.78% of the sample. On this clone itself: Its binding antigen is unknown. No much larger clonotype is one base removed from it; base qualities were not supplied. This specimen includes other DNA sequences encoding the same CDR3.

Sequenced here: peripheral blood, sampled in the third trimester of pregnancy. This clonotype was obtained from a female donor in good health, enrolled as a control in a pregnancy study. The chain joins TRBV19 to TRBJ2-3; 6 matching bases give a weak D call of TRBD2. The CDR3 protein is CASSIGGGTDTQYF. The DNA is as follows: TGTGCCAGTAGTATAGGCGGGGGCACAGATACGCAGTATTTT.